This T cell receptor (beta chain) was sequenced during a study of shared clonotypes between healthy human individuals. Points from the study as a whole: Only blood samples were collected, and tissue repertoires likely differ. Among donors, sharing of clonotypes was expected to be affected by sequencing depth.

Worth noting for this clone: Its target is unknown.

The CDR3 is 16 residues long. The ends lost 6 bases at V and 4 bases at J; junction bases unmatched: 12. Germline V gives CDR1 SGHAT, CDR2 FQNNGV. Healthy HIV-negative adults with no recent acute infections or vaccinations were recruited as donors. When samples were unsorted, around 83 million PBMCs were used for genomic DNA. The table came from immunoSEQ multiplex PCR; TCRdb's copy has only in-frame clones and leaves some out. The sample contains some 530,000 clones, 81% of which appear only once. The sequence derives from a middle-aged woman in good health. Some clones in this sample may be carry-over from other donors' samples. The source material was PBMCs. This chain connects TRBV11-2 to TRBJ2-1, with 7 bases fitting TRBD1. The CDR3 nucleotides read TGTGCCAGCAGACCCATCCGGGACAGAACATACAATGAGCAGTTCTTC. It encodes CASRPIRDRTYNEQFF.